Following are 27 T cell receptor beta chains from one sample sequenced in a study of T cell responses to AZD1222 COVID-19 vaccine. Here immunoSEQ multiplex PCR was the method, and the copy in TCRdb shows in-frame clones only, minus some. The sample lists approximately 50,000 clones; around nine tenths were seen once. The specimen was peripheral blood, collected 28 days after the second AZD1222 dose. These receptors were taken from an adult who received the AZD1222 COVID-19 vaccine.

This rearrangement joins TRBV7-2 to TRBJ2-5; D possibly matches TRBD1 or TRBD2 (5 bases each). Deletions cut 5 bases from V and 3 bases from J, with 16 bases between. The germline V gene encodes CDR1 SGHTA and CDR2 FQGNSA. The CDR3 spans 15 residues. CDR3 in amino acids: CASSQGGAREETQYF. In nucleotides, the CDR3 is TGTGCCAGCAGCCAAGGAGGCGCCAGGGAAGAGACCCAGTACTTC.

This clone was found a few times. V usage is TRBV19 and J usage is TRBJ1-4; D possibly corresponds to TRBD1 (6 bases). CDR1 and CDR2 from the germline V gene are LNHDA and SQIVND (reference sequence). The CDR3 has 14 residues. The V gene lost 2 bases and the J gene lost 8 bases, with 12 bases spanning the gap. CDR3: CASSIWGAQEKLFF. Here the CDR3 DNA reads TGTGCCAGTAGTATATGGGGGGCGCAAGAAAAACTGTTTTTT.

The J gene is TRBJ1-2, the V gene TRBV30; TRBD1 agrees at 7 bases. Unmatched junction bases numbered 4, after V lost 2 bases and J lost 4 bases. Germline V gives CDR1 GTSNPN, CDR2 SVGIG (reference sequence). This CDR3 is 13 amino acids long. CDR3 loop: CAWSSGDSYGYTF. The CDR3 region has the DNA TGTGCCTGGAGTTCAGGGGACAGCTATGGCTACACCTTC.

J is TRBJ2-1 and V is TRBV7-2, with D hard to call. Germline-derived CDR1 and CDR2 are SGHTA and FQGNSA. V was pared by 5 bases and J by 5 bases, with 13 bases between. The CDR3 spans 14 residues. The DNA for the CDR3 is TGTGCCAGCAGCCCCCGAAACTGGGACAATGAGCAGTTCTTC. The encoded protein is CASSPRNWDNEQFF. Combining the CDR3 with reference TRBV7-2 and TRBJ2-1 gives the whole variable domain GAGVSQSPSNKVTEKGKDVELRCDPISGHTALYWYRQSLGQGLEFLIYFQGNSAPDKSGLPSDRFSAERTGGSVSTLTIQRTQQEDSAVYLCASSPRNWDNEQFFGPGTRLTVL.

The chain links TRBV5-1 to TRBJ2-7; TRBD1 is a possible D gene (6 bases). The germline V gene has CDR1 SGHRS and CDR2 YFSETQ. The CDR3 spans 14 residues. V lost 3 bases and J lost 4, with 14 bases in between. CDR3 amino acids: CASSSTGSQYEQYF. CDR3 DNA: TGCGCCAGCAGCTCGACAGGTTCTCAATACGAGCAGTACTTC.

The rearrangement uses TRBV7-9 and TRBJ1-2; D possibly corresponds to TRBD1 (5 bases). The germline V gene has CDR1 SEHNR and CDR2 FQNEAQ (reference sequence). The CDR3 has 13 residues. V lost 6 bases and J 3 bases, leaving 11 bases between the germline ends. The CDR3 DNA reads TGTGCCAGCAGTCTGACAGCTGACTATGGCTACACCTTC. Amino acid sequence: CASSLTADYGYTF. Together with reference TRBV7-9 and TRBJ1-2, the CDR3 gives the full variable domain: DTGVSQNPRHKITKRGQNVTFRCDPISEHNRLYWYRQTLGQGPEFLTYFQNEAQLEKSRLLSDRFSAERPKGSFSTLEIQRTEQGDSAMYLCASSLTADYGYTFGSGTRLTVV.

J is TRBJ2-2 and V is TRBV9, with a possible D match to TRBD2 (5 bases). Trimming stripped 4 bases from V and 10 bases from J, with 20 bases between. CDR3 size: 15 residues. From germline, CDR1 is SGDLS and CDR2 YYNGEE. CDR3 sequence (DNA): TGTGCCAGCAGCCCGAGGAGGATGGCGGCCTCGGAGCTGTTTTTT. It yields the protein CASSPRRMAASELFF.

The V call is TRBV27, the J call TRBJ1-6; the D gene is possibly TRBD1 (5 bases). Trimming cost V 5 bases and J 10 bases, with 9 bases left between them. Per germline, CDR1 MNHEY and CDR2 SMNVEV (reference sequence). This CDR3 comprises 12 residues. The CDR3 is CASSGGLSPLHF. CDR3 sequence (DNA): TGTGCCAGCAGTGGGGGGTTATCACCCCTCCACTTT.

This clone was counted once. The chain couples TRBV11-2 to TRBJ2-1; D is ambiguous. CDR1 and CDR2 from the germline V gene are SGHAT and FQNNGV. V was pared by 3 bases and J by 4 bases, with 7 bases between. CDR3 length: 13 residues. CDR3 sequence: CASSLTSYNEQFF. CDR3 nucleotide sequence: TGTGCCAGCAGCTTGACGTCATACAATGAGCAGTTCTTC. Full variable domain (remainder filled in from reference TRBV11-2 and TRBJ2-1): EAGVAQSPRYKIIEKRQSVAFWCNPISGHATLYWYQQILGQGPKLLIQFQNNGVVDDSQLPKDRFSAERLKGVDSTLKIQPAKLEDSAVYLCASSLTSYNEQFFGPGTRLTVL.

This chain connects TRBV6-4 to TRBJ1-6; D perhaps matches TRBD1 (5 bases). Trimming pared 0 bases from V and 9 bases from J, leaving 9 bases between. The CDR3 extends over 14 amino acids. Germline CDR1 and CDR2: MRHNA and SNTAGT. CDR3 protein: CASSDSGGGSPLHF. CDR3 nucleotides: TGTGCCAGCAGTGACTCCGGTGGGGGTTCACCCCTCCACTTT.

The chain is built from TRBV2 and TRBJ1-1; D might be TRBD1 (6 bases). Germline V gene lookup returns CDR1 SNHLY and CDR2 FYNNEI. V was clipped by 5 bases and J by 1 base, with 14 bases between them. CDR3 length: 15 residues. In DNA form, the CDR3 reads TGTGCCAGCAGTTTTGGGGGGGCCGGGAACACTGAAGCTTTCTTT. Protein: CASSFGGAGNTEAFF.

This rearrangement joins TRBV5-6 to TRBJ2-1; D uncertain. Trimming took 1 base from V and 0 from J, leaving 5 bases between them. The V gene's germline CDR1 is SGHDT and CDR2 YYEEEE. The CDR3 is made up of 14 amino acids. The CDR3 sequence: CASSLTASYNEQFF. As DNA, the CDR3 is TGTGCCAGCAGCTTGACCGCCTCCTACAATGAGCAGTTCTTC.

The chain joins TRBV18 to TRBJ1-2, with D maybe TRBD1 (6 bases). Germline V lookup: CDR1 KGHSH, CDR2 LQKENI. The V and J ends lost 2 bases and 2 bases respectively, with 15 bases between them. The CDR3 runs 16 residues. The CDR3 spells CASSPRRDKVNYGYTF. Written as DNA, the CDR3 is TGTGCCAGCTCACCAAGGAGGGACAAGGTCAACTATGGCTACACCTTC.

The rearrangement uses TRBV11-2 and TRBJ2-1; D not certain. V gave up 1 base and J gave up 2 bases, with 9 bases separating them. CDR3 length equals 15 residues. The germline gives CDR1 SGHAT, CDR2 FQNNGV. CDR3 nucleotide sequence: TGTGCCAGCAGCTTAGCCCCCATAACCTACAATGAGCAGTTCTTC. This gives the protein CASSLAPITYNEQFF.

The chain carries TRBV19 and TRBJ1-3; D is possibly TRBD1 (6 bases). This CDR3 contains 15 residues. Germline CDR1 reads LNHDA; CDR2 reads SQIVND (reference sequence). V gave up 6 bases and J gave up 0 bases, with 12 bases separating them. CDR3 protein: CASRNTGLSGNTIYF. CDR3 bases: TGTGCCAGTAGGAATACAGGGCTCTCTGGAAACACCATATATTTT. Looking up the rest from reference TRBV19 and TRBJ1-3 gives the full variable domain: DGGITQSPKYLFRKEGQNVTLSCEQNLNHDAMYWYRQDPGQGLRLIYYSQIVNDFQKGDIAEGYSVSREKKESFPLTVTSAQKNPTAFYLCASRNTGLSGNTIYFGEGSWLTVV.

CDR3 sequence reads: CASSPSGSSYNEQFF. The CDR3 nucleotides are TGTGCCAGCAGCCCCAGCGGGAGCTCCTACAATGAGCAGTTCTTC. This sequence joins TRBV7-9 and TRBJ2-1; 8 nucleotides align to TRBD2. The CDR3 is made up of 15 amino acids. The trim removed 5 bases at V and 0 bases at J, leaving 3 bases unmatched. Germline V gene data show CDR1 as SEHNR and CDR2 as FQNEAQ (reference sequence).

The chain links TRBV3-1 (or the pseudogene TRBV3-2) to TRBJ1-1; perhaps TRBD1 as D (6 bases). The V gene's germline CDR1 is LGHDT and CDR2 YNNKEL (reference sequence). With 3 bases removed from V and 4 bases from J, the gap between germline ends came to 9 bases. This CDR3 is built from 13 residues. CDR3 coding DNA: TGTGCCAGCAGCCAGGGAGGGGGCACTGAAGCTTTCTTT. Translating it yields CASSQGGGTEAFF.

V and J are TRBV30 and TRBJ2-7; D unresolved. Trimming stripped 8 bases from V and 2 bases from J, with 16 bases between. This CDR3 is 13 amino acids long. Germline V CDR1 and CDR2: GTSNPN, SVGIG (reference sequence). This CDR3 is CARSDGFPYEQYF. In DNA, the CDR3 is TGTGCCCGTTCGGACGGTTTCCCCTACGAGCAGTACTTC.

The chain recombines TRBV6-5 with TRBJ1-6; TRBD1 might be the D (5 bases). The CDR3 covers 13 residues. V shed 7 bases and J shed 6 bases, with 10 bases lying between them. Germline values: CDR1 MNHEY, CDR2 SVGAGI. The CDR3 reads CASKEGPNSPLHF. The CDR3 DNA reads TGTGCCAGCAAGGAGGGGCCTAATTCACCCCTCCACTTT.

The gene calls are TRBV2 and TRBJ2-7; TRBD1 might be the D (5 bases). The CDR3 covers 12 residues. The germline V and J ends were trimmed by 4 bases and 8 bases, with 12 bases remaining between them. CDR1 and CDR2 from the germline V gene are SNHLY and FYNNEI. CDR3 sequence: CASSVGRAKQYF. Here the CDR3 DNA reads TGTGCCAGCAGTGTGGGCAGGGCAAAGCAGTACTTC.

The J gene is TRBJ2-1, the V gene TRBV7-8; 7 bases agree with TRBD1. Germline lookup yields CDR1 SGHVS and CDR2 FQNEAQ. Germline trimming cut 7 bases from V and 7 bases from J; bases unmatched to any gene: 13. CDR3 length: 15 residues. The CDR3 coding sequence is TGTGCCAGCAACCGTGGGGACAGATTTTTAAATGAGCAGTTCTTC. This encodes CASNRGDRFLNEQFF.

This clone was seen a single time. The chain combines TRBV2 with TRBJ1-1; no reliable D call. The CDR3 consists of 15 residues. CDR1 and CDR2 (germline): SNHLY, FYNNEI. Between the trimmed V and J ends, which lost 8 bases and 0 bases, there was a span of 16 bases. This CDR3 is CASRWSVVMNTEAFF. Written as DNA, the CDR3 is TGTGCCAGCCGATGGTCTGTGGTAATGAACACTGAAGCTTTCTTT.

CDR3: CASSSRDGMNTEAFF. DNA for the CDR3: TGTGCCAGCAGCTCCAGGGATGGGATGAACACTGAAGCTTTCTTT. The V gene is TRBV7-2, the J gene TRBJ1-1; D may be TRBD1 (5 bases). The CDR3 length is 15 residues. Germline assignment: CDR1 SGHTA and CDR2 FQGNSA. V was cut by 4 bases and J by 0 bases, with 12 bases left in between.

The chain employs TRBV5-1 and TRBJ2-2, with unresolved D. The CDR3 length is 13 residues. CDR1 is SGHRS and CDR2 is YFSETQ in the germline V gene. Trimming took off 4 bases at V and 7 bases at J, with 11 bases between the two ends. This CDR3 reads CASSPRYSGELFF. As DNA, the CDR3 is TGCGCCAGCAGCCCTAGGTACAGCGGGGAGCTGTTTTTT.

The V and J genes are TRBV5-1 and TRBJ1-3, with D possibly TRBD1 on 5 matching bases. Trimming took 0 bases from V and 4 from J, leaving 8 bases between them. Germline V CDR1 and CDR2: SGHRS, YFSETQ. The CDR3 has 14 residues. CDR3 sequence reads: CASSLAGFGNTIYF. The CDR3 DNA sequence: TGCGCCAGCAGCTTGGCAGGGTTCGGAAACACCATATATTTT. Full variable domain (rest looked up from reference TRBV5-1 and TRBJ1-3): KAGVTQTPRYLIKTRGQQVTLSCSPISGHRSVSWYQQTPGQGLQFLFEYFSETQRNKGNFPGRFSGRQFSNSRSEMNVSTLELGDSALYLCASSLAGFGNTIYFGEGSWLTVV.

The CDR3 loop reads CATSDPRTGNTEAFF. CDR3 DNA: TGTGCCACCAGTGACCCCAGGACAGGGAACACTGAAGCTTTCTTT. The V and J genes are TRBV24-1 and TRBJ1-1, with 7 bases lining up with TRBD1. V shed 4 bases, J shed 1 base, and the junction held 5 bases outside the gene matches. This CDR3 region has 15 residues. CDR1 KGHDR and CDR2 SFDVKD come from the germline V gene.

This clone appeared once. The rearrangement links TRBV5-4 to TRBJ2-2, with D perhaps TRBD1 (6 bases). The CDR3 has 14 amino acids. Looked up from germline, CDR1 is SGHNT and CDR2 is YYREEE (reference sequence). The V end lost 3 bases, the J end lost 3 bases, and 9 bases lay between the germline ends. CDR3 sequence: CASSYRQDTGELFF. CDR3 bases: TGTGCCAGCAGCTATCGACAGGACACCGGGGAGCTGTTTTTT. Complete variable domain (other parts from reference TRBV5-4 and TRBJ2-2): ETGVTQSPTHLIKTRGQQVTLRCSSQSGHNTVSWYQQALGQGPQFIFQYYREEENGRGNFPPRFSGLQFPNYSSELNVNALELDDSALYLCASSYRQDTGELFFGEGSRLTVL.